This passage covers 15 T cell receptor beta chains from one sample sequenced in a study of T cell responses to AZD1222 COVID-19 vaccine. Sequencing was performed with immunoSEQ multiplex PCR; in TCRdb, only in-frame clones are kept and a portion is missing. The repertoire holds about 140,000 clones, with more than 85% as singletons. The sample in question was peripheral blood, obtained on day 0 of AZD1222 vaccination. The receptor source for this set is an adult in good health.

This rearrangement joins TRBV15 to TRBJ1-6; tentatively, D is TRBD1 (5 bases). Germline V gives CDR1 LNHNV, CDR2 YYDKDF (reference sequence). The CDR3 totals 17 residues. V lost 1 base to trimming and J lost 4 bases, with 14 bases between them. DNA of the CDR3: TGTGCCACCAGCAGAGCTTCAGGGACGGATTATAATTCACCCCTCCACTTT. Translating it yields CATSRASGTDYNSPLHF.

This clone occurred once. The rearrangement links TRBV5-6 to TRBJ2-7; D is unclear. The germline CDR1 and CDR2 sequences are SGHDT and YYEEEE. There are 15 residues in the CDR3. V gave up 4 bases and J gave up 6 bases, with 20 bases separating them. In nucleotides, the CDR3 is TGTGCCAGCAGCATAGGATGGGAATATGTCAGCGAGCAGTACTTC. Residues: CASSIGWEYVSEQYF.

This chain connects TRBV6-5 to TRBJ2-2, with a tentative D call TRBD1 (5 bases). Trimming cost V 6 bases and J 1 base, with 9 bases left between them. Looked up from germline, CDR1 is MNHEY and CDR2 is SVGAGI. There are 14 residues in the CDR3. CDR3 protein: CASRDTRNTGELFF. The DNA of the CDR3 is TGTGCCAGCAGGGACACCCGGAACACCGGGGAGCTGTTTTTT.

This clone was seen once. The rearrangement joins TRBV30 to TRBJ1-1; TRBD1 might be the D (6 bases). The ends were cut back, 0 bases at V and 1 base at J, with 12 bases in the middle. This CDR3 has 15 amino acids. Germline CDR1 GTSNPN, CDR2 SVGIG (reference sequence). The CDR3 spells CAWSVRIGGNTEAFF. The CDR3 bases are TGTGCCTGGAGTGTACGTATAGGGGGGAACACTGAAGCTTTCTTT.

The chain uses TRBV5-8 and TRBJ2-3; no clear D. Germline V lookup: CDR1 SGHTS, CDR2 YDEGEE. V shed 4 bases and J shed 2 bases, with 5 bases lying between them. This CDR3 contains 12 residues. For the CDR3, the DNA is TGTGCCAGCAGCCGGAACACAGATACGCAGTATTTT. It codes for CASSRNTDTQYF.

The chain recombines TRBV6-6 with TRBJ2-7, with D possibly being TRBD1 or TRBD2 (6 bases each). Germline V gene sequence: CDR1 MNHNY, CDR2 SVGAGI (reference sequence). The CDR3 has 12 amino acids. Trimming stripped 11 bases from V and 7 bases from J, with 18 bases between. The CDR3 bases are TGTGCCCGGAGGGGCAGGGGCCGAGAGCAGTACTTC. Translation: CARRGRGREQYF.

The chain combines TRBV28 with TRBJ2-5; 10 bases agree with TRBD2. V shed 6 bases, J shed 2 bases, and the junction held 9 bases outside the gene matches. This CDR3 comprises 16 residues. Looked up from germline, CDR1 is MDHEN and CDR2 is SYDVKM. The CDR3 DNA sequence: TGTGCCAGCAGACTCCGGACTAGCGGACAACAAGAGACCCAGTACTTC. As protein: CASRLRTSGQQETQYF.

The CDR3 here is CASSLWAGGPNEQFF. The CDR3 region has the DNA TGCGCCAGCAGCTTGTGGGCGGGAGGCCCGAATGAGCAGTTCTTC. The chain has TRBV5-1 and TRBJ2-1, with 8 bases fitting TRBD2. Germline V gives CDR1 SGHRS, CDR2 YFSETQ. This CDR3 is 15 amino acids long. J gave up 7 bases and V 1 base, and 7 bases lay outside the gene matches.

This rearrangement joins TRBV7-3 to TRBJ1-1; 8 positions match TRBD1. CDR3 size: 14 residues. The V segment lost 4 bases and the J segment 7 bases; nucleotides outside the gene matches: 8. CDR1 is SGHTA and CDR2 is FQGTGA in the germline V gene. The CDR3 spells CASSSDRVQGEAFF. CDR3 nucleotide sequence: TGTGCCAGCAGCTCGGACAGGGTCCAAGGTGAAGCTTTCTTT.

The chain employs TRBV19 and TRBJ2-3; 9 nucleotides line up with TRBD1. The V segment lost 7 bases and the J segment 5 bases; nucleotides outside the gene matches: 4. In germline, CDR1 is LNHDA, CDR2 SQIVND (reference sequence). This CDR3 has 13 amino acids. The DNA of the CDR3 is TGTGCCAGTACGGGGACAGGGAAAGATACGCAGTATTTT. Its translation is CASTGTGKDTQYF.

This chain uses TRBV19 with TRBJ2-1; TRBD2 might be the D (6 bases). Germline CDR1 and CDR2: LNHDA and SQIVND (reference sequence). The CDR3 is 15 residues long. V lost 4 bases, J lost 2 bases, and 12 bases lay in between. CDR3 region: CASSTGLGTYNEQFF. The CDR3 DNA reads as TGTGCCAGTAGTACGGGACTGGGAACCTACAATGAGCAGTTCTTC.

This sequence joins TRBV7-9 and TRBJ1-1; D may be TRBD1 (5 bases). V lost 5 bases and J 1 base, leaving 14 bases between the germline ends. This CDR3 has 15 amino acids. CDR1 is SEHNR, CDR2 FQNEAQ, per germline (reference sequence). CDR3 sequence: CASSQTGLPNTEAFF. CDR3 sequence (DNA): TGTGCCAGCAGCCAAACGGGACTCCCGAACACTGAAGCTTTCTTT. The full variable domain, completed using reference TRBV7-9 and TRBJ1-1, is DTGVSQNPRHKITKRGQNVTFRCDPISEHNRLYWYRQTLGQGPEFLTYFQNEAQLEKSRLLSDRFSAERPKGSFSTLEIQRTEQGDSAMYLCASSQTGLPNTEAFFGQGTRLTVV.

The chain carries TRBV19 and TRBJ2-7; TRBD2 matches 7 bases. This CDR3 spans 15 amino acids. J gave up 2 bases and V 3 bases, and 7 bases lay outside the gene matches. The germline CDR1 and CDR2 sequences are LNHDA and SQIVND (reference sequence). CDR3 loop: CASSIIGGGAYEQYF. In nucleotides, the CDR3 is TGTGCCAGTAGTATCATAGGCGGGGGAGCCTACGAGCAGTACTTC.

The rearrangement links TRBV2 to TRBJ1-2, with a possible D match to TRBD1 (5 bases). The CDR3 runs to 12 residues. Germline CDR1 and CDR2: SNHLY and FYNNEI. Trimming took off 6 bases at V and 8 bases at J, with 13 bases between the two ends. The CDR3 DNA sequence: TGTGCCAGCAGCCTGACAGAGCGGGGCTACACCTTC. Protein: CASSLTERGYTF.

This clone was recorded only once. The rearrangement uses TRBV14 and TRBJ2-2, with a possible D match to TRBD2 (6 bases). The V and J ends lost 4 bases and 4 bases respectively, with 10 bases between them. The length of the CDR3 is 14 residues. Germline CDR1 SGHDN, CDR2 FVKESK. The CDR3, as DNA: TGTGCCAGCAGCCTAGCGGTTCGCACCGGGGAGCTGTTTTTT. Translating it yields CASSLAVRTGELFF.